Detailed here is one T cell receptor beta chain. Its antigen is as yet unknown. The data originate from a study of cytomegalovirus exposure and HLA in healthy donors. Study-level results: Later analysis identified about 15,000 TCR beta sequences associated with HLA alleles, using a false discovery rate threshold of 0.05. Owing to their indistinguishability, certain V segments, notably TRBV6-2 and TRBV6-3, were excluded.

The PCR employed 60 Vbeta primers together with 13 Jbeta primers. In the original processing: It was a later analysis that counted some 80 million unique TCR beta chains, of which some 9.9 million were shared. Assay: immunoSEQ multiplex PCR; the TCRdb copy retains only in-frame clones and omits some. That table furnishes V, J and clone size, whereas the DNA furnished D and trimming. The table gives 100,000 to 150,000 clones; the top ten clones make up 2% to 2.5% of it. The CDR3 length is 13 residues. Losses at the gene ends were 5 bases for V and 3 bases for J; bases not matched to a gene: 4. Germline V gene sequence: CDR1 SQVTM, CDR2 ANQGSEA.

Material for sequencing was PBMCs. This receptor was taken from a man aged 35 to 55 in good health and CMV-seronegative. The V call is TRBV29-1, the J call TRBJ1-3; the match to TRBD1 covers 7 bases. As DNA, the CDR3 is TGCAGCGTTTCGACAGGGAATGGAAACACCATATATTTT. This gives the protein CSVSTGNGNTIYF.